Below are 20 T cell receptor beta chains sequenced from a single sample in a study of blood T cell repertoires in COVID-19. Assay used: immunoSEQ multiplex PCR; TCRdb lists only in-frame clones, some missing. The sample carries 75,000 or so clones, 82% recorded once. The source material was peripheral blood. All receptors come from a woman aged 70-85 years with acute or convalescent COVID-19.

The CDR3 bases are TGTGCCAGCAGTGATCCAAATACCTACCTAGGGGACCAGTACTTC. This sequence encodes CASSDPNTYLGDQYF. V is TRBV2 and J is TRBJ2-5; TRBD1 is a possible D gene (5 bases). In germline, CDR1 is SNHLY, CDR2 FYNNEI. The CDR3 spans 15 residues. V was cut by 3 bases and J by 10 bases, with 21 bases left in between.

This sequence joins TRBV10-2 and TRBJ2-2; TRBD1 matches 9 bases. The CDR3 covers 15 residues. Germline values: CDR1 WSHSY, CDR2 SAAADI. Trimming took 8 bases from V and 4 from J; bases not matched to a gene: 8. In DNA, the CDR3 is TGCGCCAGCTCTAGTCGGGACAGGGCCACCGGGGAGCTGTTTTTT. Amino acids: CASSSRDRATGELFF.

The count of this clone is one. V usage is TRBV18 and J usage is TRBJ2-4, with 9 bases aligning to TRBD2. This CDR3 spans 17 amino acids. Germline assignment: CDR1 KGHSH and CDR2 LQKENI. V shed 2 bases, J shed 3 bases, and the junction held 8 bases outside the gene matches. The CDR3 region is CASSPGGREGFKNIQYF. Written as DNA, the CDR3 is TGTGCCAGCTCACCAGGTGGGCGGGAGGGTTTCAAAAACATTCAGTACTTC.

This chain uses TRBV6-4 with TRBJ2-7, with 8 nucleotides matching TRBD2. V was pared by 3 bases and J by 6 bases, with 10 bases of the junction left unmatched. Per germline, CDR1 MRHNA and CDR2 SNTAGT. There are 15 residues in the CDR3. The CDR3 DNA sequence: TGTGCCAGCAGTGATTTCGCGACTAGCGAATCCGAGCAGTACTTC. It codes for CASSDFATSESEQYF.

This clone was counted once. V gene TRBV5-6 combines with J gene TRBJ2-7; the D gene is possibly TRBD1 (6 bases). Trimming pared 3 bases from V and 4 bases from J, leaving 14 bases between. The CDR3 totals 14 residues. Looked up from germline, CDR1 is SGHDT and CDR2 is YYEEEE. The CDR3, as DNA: TGTGCCAGCAGCTCCGGACAGCTGAGGTACGAGCAGTACTTC. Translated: CASSSGQLRYEQYF.

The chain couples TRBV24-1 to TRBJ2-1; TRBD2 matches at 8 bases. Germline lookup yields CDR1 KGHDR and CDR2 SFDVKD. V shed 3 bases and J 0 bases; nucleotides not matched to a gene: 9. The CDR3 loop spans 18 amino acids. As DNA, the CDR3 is TGTGCCACCAGTGATGCCGCGGGAGGCCTAAGCTCCTACAATGAGCAGTTCTTC. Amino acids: CATSDAAGGLSSYNEQFF.

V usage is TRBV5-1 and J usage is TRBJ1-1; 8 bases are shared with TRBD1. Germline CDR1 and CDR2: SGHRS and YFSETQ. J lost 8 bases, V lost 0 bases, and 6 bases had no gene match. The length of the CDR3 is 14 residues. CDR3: CASSLDGQGYEAFF. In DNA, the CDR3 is TGCGCCAGCAGCTTGGATGGACAGGGTTACGAAGCTTTCTTT. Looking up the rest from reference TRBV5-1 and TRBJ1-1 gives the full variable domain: KAGVTQTPRYLIKTRGQQVTLSCSPISGHRSVSWYQQTPGQGLQFLFEYFSETQRNKGNFPGRFSGRQFSNSRSEMNVSTLELGDSALYLCASSLDGQGYEAFFGQGTRLTVV.

The CDR3 sequence is CASSPGTGTSGITDTQYF. The CDR3 DNA reads TGTGCCAGCAGCCCGGGGACAGGGACTAGCGGGATCACAGATACGCAGTATTTT. The V call is TRBV9, the J call TRBJ2-3; 13 nucleotides agree with TRBD2. This CDR3 has 18 amino acids. The germline V gene has CDR1 SGDLS and CDR2 YYNGEE. Germline trimming cut 4 bases from V and 2 bases from J; bases unmatched to any gene: 10.

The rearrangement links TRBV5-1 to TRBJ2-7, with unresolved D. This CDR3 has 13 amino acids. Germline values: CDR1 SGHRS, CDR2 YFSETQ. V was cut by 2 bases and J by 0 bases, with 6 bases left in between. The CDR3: CASSFENSYEQYF. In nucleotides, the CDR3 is TGCGCCAGCAGCTTTGAGAACTCCTACGAGCAGTACTTC.

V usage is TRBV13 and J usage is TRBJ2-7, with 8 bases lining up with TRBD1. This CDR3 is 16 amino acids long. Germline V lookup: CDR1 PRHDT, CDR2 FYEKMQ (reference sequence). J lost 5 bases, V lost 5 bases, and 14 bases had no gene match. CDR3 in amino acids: CASSPRPGQGAHEQYF. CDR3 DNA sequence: TGTGCCAGCAGCCCACGCCCGGGGCAGGGGGCCCACGAGCAGTACTTC.

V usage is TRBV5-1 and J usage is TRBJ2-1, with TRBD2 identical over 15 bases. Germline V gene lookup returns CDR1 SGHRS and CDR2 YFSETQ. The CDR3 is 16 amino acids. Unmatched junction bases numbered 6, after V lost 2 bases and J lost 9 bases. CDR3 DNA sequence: TGCGCCAGCAGCTTCACGGGACTAGCGGGAGGAGGTGAGCAGTTCTTC. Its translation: CASSFTGLAGGGEQFF.

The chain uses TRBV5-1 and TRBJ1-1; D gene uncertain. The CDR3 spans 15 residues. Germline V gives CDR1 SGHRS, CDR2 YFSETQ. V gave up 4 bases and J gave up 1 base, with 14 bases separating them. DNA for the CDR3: TGCGCCAGCAGCGGCTCCCCTTCTGGGAACACTGAAGCTTTCTTT. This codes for CASSGSPSGNTEAFF.

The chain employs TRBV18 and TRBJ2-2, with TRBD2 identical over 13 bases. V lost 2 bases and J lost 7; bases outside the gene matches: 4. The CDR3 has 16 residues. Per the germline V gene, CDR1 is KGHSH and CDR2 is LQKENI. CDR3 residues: CASSPGLAGVSGELFF. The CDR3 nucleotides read TGTGCCAGCTCACCAGGACTAGCGGGAGTAAGCGGGGAGCTGTTTTTT.

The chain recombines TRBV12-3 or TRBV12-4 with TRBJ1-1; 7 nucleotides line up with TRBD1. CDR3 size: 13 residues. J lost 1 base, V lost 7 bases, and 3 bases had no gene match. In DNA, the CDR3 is TGTGCCAGCATGGACAGGAGGAACACTGAAGCTTTCTTT. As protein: CASMDRRNTEAFF.

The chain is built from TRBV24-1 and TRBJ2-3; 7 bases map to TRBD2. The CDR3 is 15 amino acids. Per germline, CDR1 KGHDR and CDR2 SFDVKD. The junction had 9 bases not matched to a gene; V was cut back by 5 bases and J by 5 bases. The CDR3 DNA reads TGTGCCACCAGTGGCTCTAGTGCGGGAGAAGATACGCAGTATTTT. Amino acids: CATSGSSAGEDTQYF.

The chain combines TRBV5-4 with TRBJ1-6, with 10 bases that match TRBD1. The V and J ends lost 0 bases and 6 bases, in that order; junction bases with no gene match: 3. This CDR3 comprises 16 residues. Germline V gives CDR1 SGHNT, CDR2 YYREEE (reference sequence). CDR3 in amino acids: CASSLGGTGVNSPLHF. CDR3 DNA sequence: TGTGCCAGCAGCTTGGGGGGGACAGGGGTTAATTCACCCCTCCACTTT.

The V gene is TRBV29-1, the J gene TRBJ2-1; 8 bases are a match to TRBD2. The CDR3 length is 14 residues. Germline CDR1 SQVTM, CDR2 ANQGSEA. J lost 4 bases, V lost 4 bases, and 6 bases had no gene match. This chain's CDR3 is CSVAGLAGYNEQFF. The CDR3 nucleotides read TGCAGCGTTGCAGGACTAGCCGGATACAATGAGCAGTTCTTC.

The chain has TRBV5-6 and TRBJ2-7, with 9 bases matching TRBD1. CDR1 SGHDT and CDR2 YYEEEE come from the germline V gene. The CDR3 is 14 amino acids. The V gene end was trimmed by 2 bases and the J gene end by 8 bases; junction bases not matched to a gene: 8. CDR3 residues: CASSFGTGRAQQYF. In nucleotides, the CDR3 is TGTGCCAGCAGCTTCGGGACAGGGCGCGCCCAGCAGTACTTC.

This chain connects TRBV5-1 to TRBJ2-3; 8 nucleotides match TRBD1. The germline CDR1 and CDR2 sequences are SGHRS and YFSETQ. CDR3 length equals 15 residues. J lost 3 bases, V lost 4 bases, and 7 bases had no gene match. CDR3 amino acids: CASSGRTGNTDTQYF. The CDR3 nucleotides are TGCGCCAGCAGCGGACGGACAGGGAATACAGATACGCAGTATTTT.

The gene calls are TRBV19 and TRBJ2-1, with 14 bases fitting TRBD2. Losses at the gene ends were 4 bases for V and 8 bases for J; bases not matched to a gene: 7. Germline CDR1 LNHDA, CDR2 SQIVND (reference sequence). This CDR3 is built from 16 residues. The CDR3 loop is CASSKTSGRAGDEQFF. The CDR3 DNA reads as TGTGCCAGTAGTAAGACTAGCGGGAGGGCCGGGGATGAGCAGTTCTTC.